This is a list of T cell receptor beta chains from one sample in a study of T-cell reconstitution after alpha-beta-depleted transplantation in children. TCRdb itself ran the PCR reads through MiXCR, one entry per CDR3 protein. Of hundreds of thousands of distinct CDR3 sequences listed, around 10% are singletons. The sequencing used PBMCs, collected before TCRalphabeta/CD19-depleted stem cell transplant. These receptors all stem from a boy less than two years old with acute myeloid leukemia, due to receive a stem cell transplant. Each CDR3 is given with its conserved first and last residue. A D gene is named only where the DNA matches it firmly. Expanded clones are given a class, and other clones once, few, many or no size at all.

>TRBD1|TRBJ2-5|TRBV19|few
CASSIDLSGGETQYF
TGTGCCAGTAGTATAGATCTATCAGGGGGAGAGACCCAGTACTTC
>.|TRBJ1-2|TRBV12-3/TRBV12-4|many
CASSFLGEKGYTF
TGTGCCAGCAGTTTTTTAGGGGAAAAAGGCTACACCTTC
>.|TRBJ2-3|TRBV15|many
CATSRVYLSTFSTDTQYF
TGTGCCACCAGCAGAGTTTATTTATCGACATTTAGCACAGATACGCAGTATTTT
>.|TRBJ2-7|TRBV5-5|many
CASSRAGSSEQYF
TGTGCCAGCAGCCGGGCCGGGAGTAGTGAGCAGTACTTC
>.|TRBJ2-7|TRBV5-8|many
CAEQSTREGTTYKQYF
TGTGCCGAGCAGTCGACCCGGGAAGGGACGACTTACAAGCAGTACTTC
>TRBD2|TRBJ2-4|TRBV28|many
CASSKAGGTKNIQYF
TGTGCCAGCAGTAAAGCGGGAGGGACCAAAAACATTCAGTACTTC
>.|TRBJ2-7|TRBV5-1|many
CASSLAHPSYEQYF
TGCGCCAGCAGCTTGGCCCACCCCTCCTACGAGCAGTACTTC
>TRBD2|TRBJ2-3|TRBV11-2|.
CASSPKGSGGPDTQYF
TGTGCCAGCAGCCCCAAGGGTAGCGGGGGCCCAGATACGCAGTATTTT
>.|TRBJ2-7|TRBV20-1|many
CSAPLAVTYEQYF
TGCAGTGCACCCTTAGCGGTCACCTACGAGCAGTACTTC
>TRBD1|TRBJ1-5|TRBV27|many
CASSGTGAQPQHF
TGTGCCAGCAGTGGGACAGGGGCTCAGCCCCAGCATTTT
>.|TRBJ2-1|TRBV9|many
CASSVEGAYNEQFF
TGTGCCAGCAGCGTAGAAGGGGCCTACAATGAGCAGTTCTTC
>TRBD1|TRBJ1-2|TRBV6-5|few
CASSSTPDRGSFNYGYTF
TGTGCCAGCAGTTCGACCCCGGACAGGGGATCCTTTAACTATGGCTACACCTTC
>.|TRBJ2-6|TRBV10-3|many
CAISKLGTASGANVLTF
TGTGCCATCAGTAAACTTGGGACGGCCTCTGGGGCCAACGTCCTGACTTTC
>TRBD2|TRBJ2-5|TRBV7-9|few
CASSPRLLAGRQETQYF
TGTGCCAGCAGCCCAAGGCTACTAGCGGGGAGACAAGAGACCCAGTACTTC
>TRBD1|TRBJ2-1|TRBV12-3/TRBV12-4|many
CASTRDRLPNEQFF
TGTGCCAGCACCCGGGACAGGCTGCCCAATGAGCAGTTCTTC
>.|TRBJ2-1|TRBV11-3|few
CASSSKHATGSNEQFF
TGTGCCAGCAGCTCCAAACACGCGACAGGTAGCAATGAGCAGTTCTTC
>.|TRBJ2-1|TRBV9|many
CASSAEQDNYEQFF
TGTGCCAGCAGCGCCGAACAGGACAACTATGAGCAGTTCTTC
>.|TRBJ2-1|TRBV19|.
CASSSYRRSNEQFF
TGTGCCAGTAGTAGTTACAGGAGGAGCAATGAGCAGTTCTTC
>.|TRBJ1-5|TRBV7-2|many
CASSLAGEVTPQHF
TGTGCCAGCAGCTTGGCAGGGGAAGTAACGCCCCAGCATTTT
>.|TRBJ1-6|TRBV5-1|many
CASSLEGNSPLHF
TGCGCCAGCAGCTTGGAAGGGAATTCACCCCTCCACTTT
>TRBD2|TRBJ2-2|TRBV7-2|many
CASSGAGGPNTGELFF
TGTGCCAGCAGCGGAGCGGGAGGGCCAAACACCGGGGAGCTGTTTTTT
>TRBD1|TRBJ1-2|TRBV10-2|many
CASSTGDYGYTF
TGCGCCAGCAGTACAGGGGACTATGGCTACACCTTC
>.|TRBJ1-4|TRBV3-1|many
CASSQSRGGGNEKLFF
TGTGCCAGCAGCCAATCCCGCGGGGGCGGGAATGAAAAACTGTTTTTT
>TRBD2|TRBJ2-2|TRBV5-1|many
CASSRGEIAGAVTGELFF
TGCGCCAGCAGCCGCGGAGAGATAGCGGGAGCGGTCACCGGGGAGCTGTTTTTT
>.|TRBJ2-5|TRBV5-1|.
CASSRTLGRETQYF
TGCGCCAGCAGCCGGACTCTAGGGCGGGAGACCCAGTACTTC
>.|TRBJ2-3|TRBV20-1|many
CSRRGRSSTDTQYF
TGCAGTCGAAGAGGGAGAAGCAGCACAGATACGCAGTATTTT
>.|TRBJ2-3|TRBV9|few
CASSVAMPHDTQYF
TGTGCCAGCAGCGTAGCTATGCCACACGATACGCAGTATTTT
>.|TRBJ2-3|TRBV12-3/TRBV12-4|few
CASSSGQAITDTQYF
TGTGCCAGCAGTTCGGGGCAGGCGATCACAGATACGCAGTATTTT
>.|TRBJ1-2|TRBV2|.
CANLLWAGGGYTF
TGTGCCAACCTCCTCTGGGCAGGCGGTGGCTACACCTTC
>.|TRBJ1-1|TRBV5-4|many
CASSLAGGKFATRYMNTEAFF
TGTGCCAGCAGCTTGGCCGGGGGAAAATTTGCGACAAGATATATGAACACTGAAGCTTTCTTT
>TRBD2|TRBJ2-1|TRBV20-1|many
CSAEGTSGSYNEQFF
TGCAGTGCTGAGGGGACTAGCGGTTCCTACAATGAGCAGTTCTTC
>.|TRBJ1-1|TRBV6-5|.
CASSPGPFEAFF
TGTGCCAGCAGCCCCGGGCCTTTTGAAGCTTTCTTT
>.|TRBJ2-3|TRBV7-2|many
CASSLQGFLTDTQYF
TGTGCCAGCAGCCTCCAGGGCTTCCTCACAGATACGCAGTATTTT
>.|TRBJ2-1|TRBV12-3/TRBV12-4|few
CASSGWRSSSYNEQFF
TGTGCCAGCAGCGGTTGGCGGAGTAGCTCCTACAATGAGCAGTTCTTC
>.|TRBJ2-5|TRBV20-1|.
CSASMDRRQETQYF
TGCAGTGCTAGTATGGACCGACGACAAGAGACCCAGTACTTC
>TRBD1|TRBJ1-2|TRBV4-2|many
CASSQDLGQATPGYTF
TGTGCCAGCAGCCAAGACCTCGGACAGGCCACTCCTGGCTACACCTTC
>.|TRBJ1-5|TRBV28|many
CASRVGDGRNQPQHF
TGTGCCAGCAGGGTAGGGGACGGACGCAATCAGCCCCAGCATTTT
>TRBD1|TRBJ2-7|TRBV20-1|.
CSARAGTVGYEQYF
TGCAGTGCTAGAGCCGGGACAGTCGGATACGAGCAGTACTTC
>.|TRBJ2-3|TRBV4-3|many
CASSQAPGPGTDTQYF
TGCGCCAGCAGCCAAGCTCCGGGACCCGGGACAGATACGCAGTATTTT
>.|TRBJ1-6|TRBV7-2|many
CASSLFGGQANSPLHF
TGTGCCAGCAGCTTATTCGGCGGTCAAGCTAATTCACCCCTCCACTTT
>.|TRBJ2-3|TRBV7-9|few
CASSHIRGSTDTQYF
TGTGCCAGCAGCCATATCAGGGGAAGCACAGATACGCAGTATTTT